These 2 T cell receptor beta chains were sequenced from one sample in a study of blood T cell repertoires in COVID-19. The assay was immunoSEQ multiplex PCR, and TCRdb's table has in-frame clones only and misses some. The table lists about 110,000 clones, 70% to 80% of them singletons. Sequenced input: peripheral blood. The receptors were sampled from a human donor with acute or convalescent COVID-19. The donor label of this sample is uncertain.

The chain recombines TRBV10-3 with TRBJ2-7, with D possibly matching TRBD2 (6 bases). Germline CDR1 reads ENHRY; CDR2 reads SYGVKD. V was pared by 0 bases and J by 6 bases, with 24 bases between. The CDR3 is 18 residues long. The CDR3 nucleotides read TGTGCCATCAGTGAGTCTCGGACTATTCTTAGCAACCTCTCCGAGCAGTACGTC. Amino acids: CAISESRTILSNLSEQYV.

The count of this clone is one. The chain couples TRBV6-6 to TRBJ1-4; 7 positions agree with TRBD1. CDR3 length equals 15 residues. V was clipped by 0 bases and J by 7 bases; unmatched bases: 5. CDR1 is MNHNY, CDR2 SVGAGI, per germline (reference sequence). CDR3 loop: CASSYSSQGGEKLFF. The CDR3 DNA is TGTGCCAGCAGTTACTCGTCGCAGGGGGGTGAAAAACTGTTTTTT.